This TCR beta chain is from a study of CD8+CD57+ T cells in acquired aplastic anemia. Study-wide results and caveats: CD8+ Simpson's diversity did not differ significantly between patients and controls.

Profiling of TCR beta VDJ combinations and CDR3 sequences used genomic DNA as template. TCRdb passed the reads through MiXCR, listing each CDR3 protein once. Of about 180,000 distinct CDR3 sequences in the sample, 45% to 50% were seen once. V lost 3 bases and J 4 bases, leaving 18 bases between the germline ends. The CDR3 has 15 residues. Per the germline V gene, CDR1 is DFQATT and CDR2 is SNEGSKA (reference sequence). As for this clonotype: Its antigen is as yet unknown.

The V gene is TRBV20-1, the J gene TRBJ2-5; D is possibly TRBD2 (6 bases). The material sequenced was sorted CD4+, CD8+, or CD8+CD57+ T cells (not recorded which) from PBMCs. This TCR derives from a human donor in good health. The CDR3 DNA reads TGCAGTGCTAGGGCAAGCCGGGAGTTTGGAGAGACCCAGTACTTC. This translates into CSARASREFGETQYF.